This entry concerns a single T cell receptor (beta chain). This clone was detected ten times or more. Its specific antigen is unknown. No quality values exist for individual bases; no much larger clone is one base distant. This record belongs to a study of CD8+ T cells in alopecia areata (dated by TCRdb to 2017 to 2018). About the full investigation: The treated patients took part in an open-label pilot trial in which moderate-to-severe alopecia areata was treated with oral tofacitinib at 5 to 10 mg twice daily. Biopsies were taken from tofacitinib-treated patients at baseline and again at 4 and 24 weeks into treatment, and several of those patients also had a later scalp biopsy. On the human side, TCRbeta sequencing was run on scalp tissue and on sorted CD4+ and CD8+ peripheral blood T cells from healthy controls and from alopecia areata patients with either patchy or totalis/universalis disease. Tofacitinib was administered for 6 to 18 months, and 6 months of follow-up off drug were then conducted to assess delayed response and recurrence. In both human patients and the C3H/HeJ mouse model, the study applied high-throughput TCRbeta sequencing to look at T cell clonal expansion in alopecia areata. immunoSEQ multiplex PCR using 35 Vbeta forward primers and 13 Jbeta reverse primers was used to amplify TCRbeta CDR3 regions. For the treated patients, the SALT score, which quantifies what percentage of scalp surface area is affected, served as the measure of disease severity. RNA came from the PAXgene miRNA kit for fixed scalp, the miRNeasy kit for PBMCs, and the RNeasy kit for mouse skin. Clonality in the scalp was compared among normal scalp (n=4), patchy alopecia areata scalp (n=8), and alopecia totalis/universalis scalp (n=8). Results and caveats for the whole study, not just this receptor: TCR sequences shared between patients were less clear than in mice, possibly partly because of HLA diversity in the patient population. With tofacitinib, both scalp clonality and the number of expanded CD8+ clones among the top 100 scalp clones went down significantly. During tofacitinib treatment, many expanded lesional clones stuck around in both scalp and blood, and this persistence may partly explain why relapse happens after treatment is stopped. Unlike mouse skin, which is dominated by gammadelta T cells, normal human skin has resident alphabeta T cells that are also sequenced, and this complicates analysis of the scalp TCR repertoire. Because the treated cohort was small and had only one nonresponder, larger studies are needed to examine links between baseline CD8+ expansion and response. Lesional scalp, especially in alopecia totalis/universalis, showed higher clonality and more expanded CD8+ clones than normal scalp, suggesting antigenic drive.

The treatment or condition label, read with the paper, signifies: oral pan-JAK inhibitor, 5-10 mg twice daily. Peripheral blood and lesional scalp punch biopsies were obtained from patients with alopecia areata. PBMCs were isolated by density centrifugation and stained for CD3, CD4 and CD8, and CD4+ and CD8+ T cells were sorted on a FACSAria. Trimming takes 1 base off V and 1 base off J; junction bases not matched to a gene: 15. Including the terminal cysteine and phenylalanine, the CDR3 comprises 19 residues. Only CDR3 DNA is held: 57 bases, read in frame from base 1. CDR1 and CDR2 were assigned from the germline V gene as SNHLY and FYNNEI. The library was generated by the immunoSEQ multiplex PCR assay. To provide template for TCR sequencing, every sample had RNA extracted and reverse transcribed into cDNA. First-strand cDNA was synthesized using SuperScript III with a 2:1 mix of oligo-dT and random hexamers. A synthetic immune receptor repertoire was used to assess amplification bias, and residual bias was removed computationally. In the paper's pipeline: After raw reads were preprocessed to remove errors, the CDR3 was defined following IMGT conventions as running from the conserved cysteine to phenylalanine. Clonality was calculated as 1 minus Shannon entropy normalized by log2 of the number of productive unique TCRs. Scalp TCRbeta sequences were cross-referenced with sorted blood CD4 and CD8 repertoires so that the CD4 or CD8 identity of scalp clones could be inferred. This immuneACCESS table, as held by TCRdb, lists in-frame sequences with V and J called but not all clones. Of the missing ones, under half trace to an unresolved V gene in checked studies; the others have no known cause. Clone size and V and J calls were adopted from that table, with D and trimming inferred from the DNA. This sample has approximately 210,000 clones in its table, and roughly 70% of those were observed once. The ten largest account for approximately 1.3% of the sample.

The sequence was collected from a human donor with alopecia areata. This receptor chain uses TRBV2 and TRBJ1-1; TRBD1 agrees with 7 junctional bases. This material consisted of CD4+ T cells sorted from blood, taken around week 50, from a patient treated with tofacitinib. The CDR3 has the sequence CASSEVVVLLQGTNTEAFF. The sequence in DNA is TGTGCCAGCAGTGAAGTAGTAGTCCTGTTACAGGGGACGAACACTGAAGCTTTCTTT.